This is a list of T cell receptor beta chains from one sample in a study of blood T cells in healthy people across ages. One entry per CDR3 protein, called by TCRdb with MiXCR from the 5' RACE reads. The sample comprises about 580,000 distinct CDR3 sequences, around 48% of which are singletons, and under 30% rests with the top ten. Sequenced input: blood. The receptors here all came from a man at least 80 years old in good health. CDR3s include the opening cysteine and the closing phenylalanine or tryptophan. D genes are given only for firm matches. Clone size is stated in some rows and not others, as once, few, many or a class when expanded.

v_call	clone_size	j_call	d_call	cdr3_aa	cdr3_nt
TRBV4-1	few	TRBJ2-1	TRBD2	CASSRPLGAGGHEQFF	TGCGCCAGCAGCCGACCGCTCGGGGCGGGGGGGCATGAGCAGTTCTTC
TRBV20-1	-	TRBJ2-7	TRBD1	CSASTGTGVNEQYF	TGCAGTGCTAGTACCGGGACAGGGGTCAACGAGCAGTACTTC
TRBV29-1	few	TRBJ2-3	-	CSVAQGGGTDTQYF	TGCAGCGTGGCGCAAGGAGGGGGGACAGATACGCAGTATTTT
TRBV12-5	-	TRBJ2-3	-	CASGLASTDTQYF	TGTGCTAGTGGTTTGGCTAGCACAGATACGCAGTATTTT
TRBV2	once	TRBJ2-1	-	CASKSGGGPYNEQFF	TGTGCCAGCAAATCCGGAGGGGGGCCCTACAATGAGCAGTTCTTC
TRBV7-3	few	TRBJ2-3	-	CASSQRSDTQYF	TGTGCCAGCAGCCAAAGGTCAGATACGCAGTATTTT
TRBV7-6	-	TRBJ2-1	-	CASSLAVDEQFF	TGTGCCAGCAGCTTAGCGGTGGATGAGCAGTTCTTC
TRBV5-1	few	TRBJ1-1	-	CASSWEPTWLVGTEAFF	TGCGCCAGCAGCTGGGAGCCGACGTGGCTAGTCGGGACTGAAGCTTTCTTT
TRBV7-2	-	TRBJ1-5	-	CASSLQGGNKPQHF	TGTGCCAGCAGCTTACAGGGCGGCAATAAGCCCCAGCATTTT
TRBV12-3/TRBV12-4	-	TRBJ2-7	TRBD1	CASSLMQGAYEQYF	TGTGCCAGCAGTTTAATGCAGGGGGCCTACGAGCAGTACTTC
TRBV20-1	-	TRBJ2-1	-	CSGGDEQFF	TGCAGTGGGGGGGATGAGCAGTTCTTC
TRBV29-1	-	TRBJ2-1	-	CSVGTGGFYNEQFF	TGCAGCGTTGGGACAGGAGGGTTCTACAATGAGCAGTTCTTC
TRBV24-1	-	TRBJ2-5	-	CATSEADGGFETQYF	TGTGCCACCAGTGAAGCCGATGGGGGGTTTGAGACCCAGTACTTC
TRBV9	-	TRBJ2-1	TRBD2	CASSESGGPYNEQFF	TGTGCCAGCAGCGAAAGCGGGGGCCCCTACAATGAGCAGTTCTTC
TRBV29-1	few	TRBJ2-5	-	CSVEDRRTQYF	TGCAGCGTTGAAGATAGGAGGACCCAGTACTTC
TRBV6-4	-	TRBJ2-5	TRBD1	CANRGRETQYF	TGTGCCAACAGGGGTCGGGAGACCCAGTACTTC
TRBV6-2/TRBV6-3	few	TRBJ2-6	-	CASRGGSGANVLTF	TGTGCCAGCAGAGGGGGGTCCGGGGCCAACGTCCTGACTTTC
TRBV7-2	few	TRBJ2-5	TRBD2	CASRDKREWRETQYF	TGTGCCAGCAGAGATAAGCGGGAGTGGAGAGAGACCCAGTACTTC
TRBV18	once	TRBJ2-2	-	CASSPLIQEANTGELFF	TGTGCCAGCTCACCACTTATCCAGGAAGCGAACACCGGGGAGCTGTTTTTT
TRBV7-9	-	TRBJ1-2	TRBD1	CASSFSVGQGANYDYTF	TGTGCCAGCAGCTTTTCGGTTGGACAGGGGGCGAACTATGACTACACCTTC